A selection of T cell receptor beta chains follows, all from one sample in a study of Graves' ophthalmopathy and Graves' hyperthyroidism. TCRdb re-called the multiplex PCR reads through MiXCR, storing one row per CDR3 protein. The profile covers some 350,000 distinct CDR3 sequences, with 17% appearing a single time and 2.4% taken by the ten largest. The sequencing sample was made of peripheral blood. The source of these receptors is an adult woman with stable Graves' hyperthyroidism. Both conserved end residues are part of each CDR3. A D gene is named only where the DNA matches it firmly. Only some rows state a clone size, as once, few, many or a class for expanded clones.

D gene	V gene	J gene	clone size	CDR3 DNA	CDR3 protein
.	TRBV3-1	TRBJ2-7	few	TGTGCCAGCAGCCCAGGCGTGGGGGCCTACGAGCAGTACTTC	CASSPGVGAYEQYF
.	TRBV11-2	TRBJ2-2	.	TGTGCCAGCAGCTACCAGGGAAACACCGGGGAGCTGTTTTTT	CASSYQGNTGELFF
TRBD1	TRBV6-2/TRBV6-3	TRBJ1-1	.	TGTGCCAGCGGGACAGGGTTCACTGAAGCTTTCTTT	CASGTGFTEAFF
TRBD1	TRBV12-3/TRBV12-4	TRBJ1-5	many	TGTGCCAGCAGCCAGACAGGGGGGGACAATCAGCCCCAGCATTTT	CASSQTGGDNQPQHF
.	TRBV28	TRBJ1-1	.	TGTGCCAGCAGCTTGGTCAGGTACACTGATGCTTTCTTT	CASSLVRYTDAFF
.	TRBV27	TRBJ2-2	many	TGTGCCAGTTTAGGGCTACGCGGGTCCGGGGAGCTGTTTTTT	CASLGLRGSGELFF
.	TRBV6-1	TRBJ2-7	many	TGTGCCAGCAGTGAACGGACAGCTCCTTACGAGCAGTACTTC	CASSERTAPYEQYF
.	TRBV6-5	TRBJ1-2	many	TGTGCCAGCAGTTACCATAAGGTGGAGGGCTACACCTTC	CASSYHKVEGYTF
TRBD1	TRBV19	TRBJ1-2	many	TGTGCCAGTAGTTACCGGACAGGGGGCGACGATGGCTACACCTTC	CASSYRTGGDDGYTF
.	TRBV19	TRBJ2-5	many	TGTGCCAGTAGTCCGAACGGGGGAGGGGGCCAAGAGACCCAGTACTTC	CASSPNGGGGQETQYF
.	TRBV3-1	TRBJ2-5	.	TGTGCCAGCAGCCAAGAGGGGGACTACCAAGAGACCCAGTACTTC	CASSQEGDYQETQYF
TRBD1	TRBV10-1	TRBJ1-5	.	TGCGCCAGCGGTGGGACAGAGGGCCAGCCCCAGCATTTT	CASGGTEGQPQHF
TRBD1	TRBV6-1	TRBJ2-5	many	TGTGCCAGCGAGGCAGGGGGACGCCAAGAGACCCAGTACTTC	CASEAGGRQETQYF
.	TRBV9	TRBJ1-3	few	TGTGCCAGCAGCGCGGGGGACTCTGGAAACACCATATATTTT	CASSAGDSGNTIYF
.	TRBV25-1	TRBJ1-1	many	TGTGCCAGCAGGGGGGAATGGGACAACACTGAAGCTTTCTTT	CASRGEWDNTEAFF